This T cell receptor beta chain appears in the sequencing data of a study of beta chain features in type 1 diabetes. Study-wide context: Examination spanned around 110 million sorted cells from all samples.

General observations from the study: Among patients, naive, central memory and Treg TCRB repertoires appeared more similar than among healthy donors.

Every bit of the isolated RNA underwent reverse transcription, so sequencing read expressed TCRB transcripts. Profiling relied on immunoSEQ multiplex PCR, and the TCRdb table lists in-frame clones only, not all of them. The sample consists of under 250,000 clones, approximately 14% of them appearing once. By way of CD45RO/CCR7/CD25/CD127/CD95/CD27, the CD4+ regulatory, stem cell-like memory, central memory and naive cells were sorted. Concerning this clone: As yet, its antigen is unknown.

Trimming removed 4 bases at V and 2 bases at J, with 7 bases between. Germline V gene lookup returns CDR1 SGHDT and CDR2 YYEEEE. The length of the CDR3 is 12 residues. The sequencing input was naive CD4+ T cells from blood. The clonotype originates from a middle-aged woman in good health. V usage is TRBV5-6 and J usage is TRBJ2-7; TRBD1 is a possible D gene (6 bases). The CDR3 spells CASSRQAYEQYF. The CDR3 bases are TGTGCCAGCAGCCGACAGGCCTACGAGCAGTACTTC.